These T cell receptor beta chains were read from a single sample in a study of shared clonotypes between healthy human individuals. Here immunoSEQ multiplex PCR was the method, and the copy in TCRdb shows in-frame clones only, minus some. The table includes hundreds of thousands of clones, 75% to 85% detected once. Sequences were obtained from PBMCs. These receptors were obtained from a woman aged 40 to 49 in good health. Some clones in this sample may be carry-over from other donors' samples. Both conserved end residues are part of each CDR3. D genes are given only for firm matches. Not every row has a clone size; where given, it reads once, few, many or a size class.

>TRBJ1-4|few|TRBD1|TRBV30
CAWSRGQGAATNEKLFF
TGTGCCTGGAGTAGGGGACAGGGGGCTGCAACTAATGAAAAACTGTTTTTT
>TRBJ1-6|-|TRBD1|TRBV2
CASTDRDPLHF
TGTGCCAGCACTGACAGGGATCCCCTCCACTTT
>TRBJ2-3|once|-|TRBV11-3
CASSRTSTDTQYF
TGTGCCAGCTCCCGGACTAGCACAGATACGCAGTATTTT
>TRBJ2-7|once|-|TRBV29-1
CSVAETSYGEQYF
TGCAGCGTTGCCGAGACAAGCTATGGCGAGCAGTACTTC
>TRBJ2-3|-|TRBD1|TRBV6-1
CAISGTGTTDTQYF
TGTGCCATCAGCGGGACAGGGACAACAGATACGCAGTATTTT
>TRBJ2-7|-|-|TRBV27
CASRPGGSYEQYF
TGTGCCAGCAGGCCAGGAGGGTCCTACGAGCAGTACTTC
>TRBJ1-5|-|TRBD1|TRBV12-5
CASGLAPGQGAQPQHF
TGTGCTAGTGGTTTGGCGCCGGGACAGGGGGCCCAGCCCCAGCATTTT
>TRBJ1-5|once|TRBD1|TRBV29-1
CSVGGTGDQPQHF
TGCAGCGTTGGGGGGACAGGCGATCAGCCCCAGCATTTT
>TRBJ2-7|many|-|TRBV2
CASSDRLLYEQYF
TGTGCCAGCAGTGATCGGCTATTATACGAGCAGTACTTC
>TRBJ2-1|-|-|TRBV9
CASNLLGGNEQFF
TGTGCCAGCAACCTCCTGGGCGGGAATGAGCAGTTCTTC
>TRBJ2-7|-|TRBD1|TRBV5-1
CASSLPGQGYEQYF
TGCGCCAGCAGCTTACCGGGACAGGGCTACGAGCAGTACTTC
>TRBJ1-1|-|TRBD1|TRBV20-1
CSARPTGEAFF
TGCAGTGCTAGGCCCACAGGGGAGGCTTTCTTT
>TRBJ2-3|-|TRBD2|TRBV27
CASSSSGHTDTQYF
TGTGCCAGCAGTTCTAGCGGGCACACAGATACGCAGTATTTT
>TRBJ2-2|-|-|TRBV11-2
CASSKTGLYTGELFF
TGTGCCAGCAGCAAAACGGGACTCTACACCGGGGAGCTGTTTTTT
>TRBJ1-5|-|-|TRBV4-1
CASSQSPTEISNQPQHF
TGCGCCAGCAGCCAGAGCCCGACAGAAATTAGCAATCAGCCCCAGCATTTT
>TRBJ1-4|-|-|TRBV7-8
CASSTGIHEKLFF
TGTGCCAGCAGCACCGGGATCCATGAAAAACTGTTTTTT
>TRBJ2-1|-|-|TRBV7-2
CASSLSPGIYNEQFF
TGTGCCAGCAGCTTATCTCCGGGGATCTACAATGAGCAGTTCTTC
>TRBJ2-7|-|-|TRBV11-3
CASSPPVAVPTGSYEQYF
TGTGCCAGCAGCCCCCCGGTAGCGGTCCCTACGGGATCCTACGAGCAGTACTTC
>TRBJ1-2|once|-|TRBV27
CASSRTENYGYTF
TGTGCCAGCAGCCGGACAGAGAACTATGGCTACACCTTC
>TRBJ2-3|-|TRBD2|TRBV19
CASSTPGLAVSTDTQYF
TGTGCCAGTAGTACCCCGGGACTAGCGGTTAGCACAGATACGCAGTATTTT